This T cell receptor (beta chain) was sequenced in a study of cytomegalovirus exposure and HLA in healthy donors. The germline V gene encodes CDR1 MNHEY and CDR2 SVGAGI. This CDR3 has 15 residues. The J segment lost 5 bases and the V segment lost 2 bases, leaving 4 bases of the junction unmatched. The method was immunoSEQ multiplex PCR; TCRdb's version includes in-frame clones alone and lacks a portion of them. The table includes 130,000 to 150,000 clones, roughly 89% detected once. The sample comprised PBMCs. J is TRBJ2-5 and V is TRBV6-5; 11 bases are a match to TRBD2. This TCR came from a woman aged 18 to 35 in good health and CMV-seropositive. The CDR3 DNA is TGTGCCAGCAGTTACGGACTAGCGGGCGAGGAGACCCAGTACTTC. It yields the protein CASSYGLAGEETQYF.